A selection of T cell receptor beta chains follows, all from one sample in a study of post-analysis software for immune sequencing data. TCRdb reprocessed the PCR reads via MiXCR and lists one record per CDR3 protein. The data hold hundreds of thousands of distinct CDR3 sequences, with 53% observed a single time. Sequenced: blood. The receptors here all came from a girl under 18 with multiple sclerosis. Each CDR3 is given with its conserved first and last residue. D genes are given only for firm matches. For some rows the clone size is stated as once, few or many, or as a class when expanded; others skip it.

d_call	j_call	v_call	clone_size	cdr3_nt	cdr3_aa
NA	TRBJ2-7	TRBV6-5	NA	TGTGCCAGCACCCGCAAATGGGCAGGGAACCCTCTCGAGCAGTACTTC	CASTRKWAGNPLEQYF
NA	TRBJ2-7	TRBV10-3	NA	TGTGCCATCACCCGGGACACGACAAATTACGAGCAGTACTTC	CAITRDTTNYEQYF
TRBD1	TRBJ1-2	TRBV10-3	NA	TGTGCCATCAGAGACAGGGATGGGTATGGCTACACCTTC	CAIRDRDGYGYTF
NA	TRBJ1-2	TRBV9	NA	TGTGCCAGCAGCGCGGGGACCCGGGATGGCTACACCTTC	CASSAGTRDGYTF
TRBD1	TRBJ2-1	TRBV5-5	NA	TGTGCCAGCAGCCCCATCCCGGACAGGGAGGAAAGGAATGAGCAGTTCTTC	CASSPIPDREERNEQFF
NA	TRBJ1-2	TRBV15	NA	TGTGCCACCAGCCTAAGGAGGGGTCTGAGCTATGGCTACACCTTC	CATSLRRGLSYGYTF
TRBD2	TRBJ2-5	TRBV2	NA	TGTGCCAGCAGTGGAGGACTAGGCCTCAATCAAGAGACCCAGTACTTC	CASSGGLGLNQETQYF
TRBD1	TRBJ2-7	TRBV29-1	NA	TGCAGCGTTTCCGGGACAGCTTTTTACGAGCAGTACTTC	CSVSGTAFYEQYF
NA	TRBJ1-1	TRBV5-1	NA	TGCGCCAGCAGCTTGGCGGCCGGGGGGCACACTGAAGCTTTCTTT	CASSLAAGGHTEAFF
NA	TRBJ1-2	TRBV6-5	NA	TGTGCCAGCAGTTACGGCAGTATGTATGGCTACACCTTC	CASSYGSMYGYTF
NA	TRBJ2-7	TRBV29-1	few	TGCAGATCCGGGACGACCTCCTACGAGCAGTACTTC	CRSGTTSYEQYF
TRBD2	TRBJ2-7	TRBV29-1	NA	TGCAGCGTTATGCGGGGACTAGGCTACGAGCAGTACTTC	CSVMRGLGYEQYF
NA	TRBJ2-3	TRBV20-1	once	TGCAGTGCTAGGGCTGTAGGGTGGCAAGGTTTAAGCACAGATACGCAGTATTTT	CSARAVGWQGLSTDTQYF
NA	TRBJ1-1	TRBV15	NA	TGTGCCACCAGCAGAGGGATAGGCCAGGCCACTGAAGCTTTCTTT	CATSRGIGQATEAFF
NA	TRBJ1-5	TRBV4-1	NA	TGCGCCAGCAGCCAAGAAAAGACCCTTAGCAATCAGCCCCAGCATTTT	CASSQEKTLSNQPQHF
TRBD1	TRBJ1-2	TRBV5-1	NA	TGCGCCAGCAGCCCTGCAGGGGGGACTGGCTACACCTTC	CASSPAGGTGYTF
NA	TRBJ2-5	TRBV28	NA	TGTGCCAGCAGTTCCGAGGAGGAGTACCAAGAGACCCAGTACTTC	CASSSEEEYQETQYF
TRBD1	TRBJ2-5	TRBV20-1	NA	TGCAGTGCTAGACTCACTCCCCCCCTAGGGACAGGGGATAAAGAGACCCAGTACTTC	CSARLTPPLGTGDKETQYF
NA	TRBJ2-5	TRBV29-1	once	TGCAGCGTTGGAGTTAATAGGGTAACCCAGTACTTC	CSVGVNRVTQYF
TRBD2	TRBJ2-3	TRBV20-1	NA	TGCAGTGCTTCCCGACTAGCGGGGAACACAGATACGCAGTATTTT	CSASRLAGNTDTQYF
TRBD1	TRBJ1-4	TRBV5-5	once	TGTGCCAGCAGCCCGGACAGGGGGCAAGGATGGGTAGATGAAAAACTGTTTTTT	CASSPDRGQGWVDEKLFF
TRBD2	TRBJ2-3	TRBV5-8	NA	TGTGCCAGCAGCAAGGGACTAGCGGGACGCACAGATACGCAGTATTTT	CASSKGLAGRTDTQYF
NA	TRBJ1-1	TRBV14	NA	TGTGCCAGCAGCCAGGTGCCGGGGACTTCAATGAACGCTGAAGCTTTCTTT	CASSQVPGTSMNAEAFF
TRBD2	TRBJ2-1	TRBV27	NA	TGTGCCAGCAGTCAATCTCCGGGACTAGCGATATACAATGAGCAGTTCTTC	CASSQSPGLAIYNEQFF
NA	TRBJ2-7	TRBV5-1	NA	TGCGCCAGCACTACCGGGACACTGAGCTCCTACGAGCAGTACTTC	CASTTGTLSSYEQYF
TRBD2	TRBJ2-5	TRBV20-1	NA	TGCAGTGCTCGGGGGGGCTGGAATTTTGGCCAAGAGACCCAGTACTTC	CSARGGWNFGQETQYF
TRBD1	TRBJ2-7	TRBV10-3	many	TGTGCCATCAGTGAGTCGTCCGGGGACAGGAGATACGAGCAGTACTTC	CAISESSGDRRYEQYF
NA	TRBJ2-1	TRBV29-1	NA	TGCAGCGCGAGTGTATCCTCGGTCGGTGAGCAGTTCTTC	CSASVSSVGEQFF
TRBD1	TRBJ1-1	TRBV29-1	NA	TGCAGCGTCAAAACAGGGGTAACTGAAGCTTTCTTT	CSVKTGVTEAFF
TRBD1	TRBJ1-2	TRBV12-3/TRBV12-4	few	TGTGCCAGCAGAAAGACAGGGGAATATGGCTACACCTTC	CASRKTGEYGYTF
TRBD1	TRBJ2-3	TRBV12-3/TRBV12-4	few	TGTGCCAGCAGTCCCCAGGGACAGGGCACAGATACGCAGTATTTT	CASSPQGQGTDTQYF
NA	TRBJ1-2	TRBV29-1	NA	TGCAGCGTCGGGACGGGGGGTCCGCAGGGCTACACCTTC	CSVGTGGPQGYTF
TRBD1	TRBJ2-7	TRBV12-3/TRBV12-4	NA	TGTGCCAGCAAGGGGACCGATACAGGGGGAAGGGACGAGCAGTACTTC	CASKGTDTGGRDEQYF
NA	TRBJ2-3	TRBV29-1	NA	TGCAGCGTTGAGAGGCCGGCAGGTGACACAGATACGCAGTATTTT	CSVERPAGDTDTQYF
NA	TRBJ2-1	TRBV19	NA	TGTGCCAGTAGTATCCCCCCCGGGGATGAGCAGTTCTTC	CASSIPPGDEQFF
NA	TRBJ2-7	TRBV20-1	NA	TGCAGTGCTAGTCGGGACCTTGACTACGAGCAGTACTTC	CSASRDLDYEQYF
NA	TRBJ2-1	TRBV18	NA	TGTGCCAGCTCACCAGGTACAGGCCCCCTTGGCAATGAGCAGTTCTTC	CASSPGTGPLGNEQFF
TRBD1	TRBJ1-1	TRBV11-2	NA	TGTGCCAATGGGGACAGGGGCTTGAACACTGAAGCTTTCTTT	CANGDRGLNTEAFF
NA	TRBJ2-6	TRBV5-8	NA	TGTGCCAGCAGCTCATGGACAGAAACCTCTGGGGCCAACGTCCTGACTTTC	CASSSWTETSGANVLTF
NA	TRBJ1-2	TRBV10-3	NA	TGTGCCATCAGTGAAGGCCTGGGTACCTATGGCTACACCTTC	CAISEGLGTYGYTF
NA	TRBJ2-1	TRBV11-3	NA	TGTGCCAGCAGCTTAACAGGGTTCTCCAATGAGCAGTTCTTC	CASSLTGFSNEQFF
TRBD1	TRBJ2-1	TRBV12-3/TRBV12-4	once	TGTGCCAGCAGTTTAGGGACAGGGAAACTAACTGAGCAGTTCTTC	CASSLGTGKLTEQFF
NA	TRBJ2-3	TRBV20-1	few	TGCAGTGCTAGCAGGGGACCTAGCACAGATACGCAGTATTTT	CSASRGPSTDTQYF
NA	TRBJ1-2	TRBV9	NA	TGTGCCACTGGAGGCTACACCTTC	CATGGYTF
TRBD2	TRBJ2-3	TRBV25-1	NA	TGTGCCAGCAGTGATTCTAGCGGGAATACAGATACGCAGTATTTT	CASSDSSGNTDTQYF
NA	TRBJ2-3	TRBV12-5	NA	TGTGCTAGTGGTTTAGGTCCGGAGAGCACAGATACGCAGTATTTT	CASGLGPESTDTQYF
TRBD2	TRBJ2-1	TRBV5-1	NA	TGCGCCAGCAGCCTGACTCGGGGGGGGAATGAGCAGTTCTTC	CASSLTRGGNEQFF
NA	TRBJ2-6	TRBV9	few	TGTGCCAGCAGCGCCGTCCGGAACTCTGGGGCCAACGTCCTGACTTTC	CASSAVRNSGANVLTF
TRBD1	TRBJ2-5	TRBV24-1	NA	TGTGCCACCAGTGATTTGCCGGGACAGGCCGATTGGCGGACCCAGTACTTC	CATSDLPGQADWRTQYF
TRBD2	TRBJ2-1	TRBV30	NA	TGTGCCTGGAGCCCCGGGACTAGCGCCTCCCGACGTAATGAGCAGTTCTTC	CAWSPGTSASRRNEQFF
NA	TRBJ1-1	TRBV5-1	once	TGCGCCAGCAGCTTGGGGGAACTGGGGACTGAAGCTTTCTTT	CASSLGELGTEAFF
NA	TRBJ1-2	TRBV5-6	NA	TGTGCCAGCAGCTTGCGTCCTACCGCGGGCTATGGCTACACCTTC	CASSLRPTAGYGYTF